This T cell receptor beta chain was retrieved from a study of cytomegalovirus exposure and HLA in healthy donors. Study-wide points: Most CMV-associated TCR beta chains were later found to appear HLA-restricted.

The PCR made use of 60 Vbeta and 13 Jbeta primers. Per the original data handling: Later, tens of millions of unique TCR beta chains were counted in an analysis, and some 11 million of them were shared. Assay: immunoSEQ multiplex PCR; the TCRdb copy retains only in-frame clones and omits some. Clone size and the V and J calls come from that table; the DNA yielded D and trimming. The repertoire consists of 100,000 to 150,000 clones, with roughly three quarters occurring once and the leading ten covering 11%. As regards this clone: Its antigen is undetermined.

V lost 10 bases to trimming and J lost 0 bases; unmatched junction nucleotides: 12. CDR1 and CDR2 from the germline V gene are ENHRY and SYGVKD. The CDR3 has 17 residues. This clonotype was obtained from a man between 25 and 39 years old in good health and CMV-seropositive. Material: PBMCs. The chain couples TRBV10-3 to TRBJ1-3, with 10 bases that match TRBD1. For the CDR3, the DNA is TGTGCCACCTCGGGACAGGGGAGGAATCCCTCTGGAAACACCATATATTTT. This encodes CATSGQGRNPSGNTIYF.